This TCR beta chain was profiled in a study of cytomegalovirus exposure and HLA in healthy donors. The PCR was carried out with 60 Vbeta primers and 13 Jbeta primers. Generated by immunoSEQ multiplex PCR, the TCRdb table keeps only in-frame clones and is missing some. The sample records 150,000 to 200,000 clones, 65% to 80% being singletons. CDR1 is SEHNR, CDR2 FQNEAQ, per germline (reference sequence). The CDR3 covers 13 residues. With 3 bases clipped from V and 6 bases from J, the junction kept 3 bases outside the gene matches. J is TRBJ1-2 and V is TRBV7-9; 8 bases map to TRBD1. The sequencing sample was made of PBMCs. This TCR derives from a female donor in good health and CMV-seronegative. The DNA of the CDR3 is TGTGCCAGCAGCTTTGGGACAGGCCATGGCTACACCTTC. Translated: CASSFGTGHGYTF.